This T cell receptor beta chain derives from a study of shared clonotypes between healthy human individuals. Across the study: Plates per donor: three CD4 naive, three CD4 memory, two CD8 naive, one CD8 memory.

The germline V gene encodes CDR1 MNHNY and CDR2 SVGAGI (reference sequence). The CDR3 covers 14 residues. With 6 bases removed from V and 7 bases from J, the gap between germline ends came to 18 bases. Each subset's genomic DNA was split evenly across several immunoSEQ plates. Original data processing: ImmunoSEQ junction-only sequences lacked quality scores, so their filtering differed. Assay: immunoSEQ multiplex PCR; the TCRdb copy retains only in-frame clones and omits some. The DNA was the basis for D and trimming; V, J and clone size are from that table. Among 2 million to 2.5 million clones listed, more than 85% were seen once. Negatively enriched CD4+ T cells were divided by CD45RA into naive and memory.

The chain has TRBV6-6 and TRBJ1-2; no clear D. The receptor comes from a young man in good health. Some clones in this sample may be carry-over from other donors' samples. Sequenced sample: naive CD4+ T cells from PBMCs. The subset denotes: CD45RA+ positively selected. The CDR3 loop is CASSISRLESGYTF. CDR3 nucleotides: TGTGCCAGCAGCATTAGCCGGCTCGAGAGTGGCTACACCTTC.